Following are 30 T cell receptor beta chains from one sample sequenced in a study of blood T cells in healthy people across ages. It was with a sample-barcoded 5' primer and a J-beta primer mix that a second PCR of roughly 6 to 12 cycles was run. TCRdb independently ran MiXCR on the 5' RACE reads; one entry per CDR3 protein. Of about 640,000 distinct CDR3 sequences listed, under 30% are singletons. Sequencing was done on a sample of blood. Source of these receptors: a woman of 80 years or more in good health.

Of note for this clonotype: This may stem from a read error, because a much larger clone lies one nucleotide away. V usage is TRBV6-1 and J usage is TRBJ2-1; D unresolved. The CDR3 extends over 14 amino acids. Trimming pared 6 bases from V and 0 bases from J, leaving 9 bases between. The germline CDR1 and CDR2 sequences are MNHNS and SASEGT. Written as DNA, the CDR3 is TGTGCCAGCAGACTATTCAGCTCCTACAATGAGCAGTTCTTC. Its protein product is CASRLFSSYNEQFF.

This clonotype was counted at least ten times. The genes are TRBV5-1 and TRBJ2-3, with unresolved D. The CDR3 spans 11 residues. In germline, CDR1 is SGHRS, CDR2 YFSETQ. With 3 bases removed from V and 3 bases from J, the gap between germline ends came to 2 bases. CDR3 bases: TGCGCCAGCAGCTGGACAGATACGCAGTATTTT. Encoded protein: CASSWTDTQYF.

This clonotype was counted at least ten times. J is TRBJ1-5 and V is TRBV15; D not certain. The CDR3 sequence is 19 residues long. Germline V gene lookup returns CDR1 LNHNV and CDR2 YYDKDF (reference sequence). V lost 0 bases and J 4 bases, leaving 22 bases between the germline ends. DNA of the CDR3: TGTGCCACCAGCAGAGAAGGTGTTCAAGGGTTTGGACGTAATCAGCCCCAGCATTTT. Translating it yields CATSREGVQGFGRNQPQHF.

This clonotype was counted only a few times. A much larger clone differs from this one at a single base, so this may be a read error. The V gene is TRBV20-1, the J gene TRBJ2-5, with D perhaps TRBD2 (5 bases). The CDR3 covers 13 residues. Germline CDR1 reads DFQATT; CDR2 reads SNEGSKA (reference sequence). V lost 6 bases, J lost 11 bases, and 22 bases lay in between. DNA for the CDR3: TGCAGTGCCCCGGAGGATAACTACAATGAGCAGTACTTC. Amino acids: CSAPEDNYNEQYF.

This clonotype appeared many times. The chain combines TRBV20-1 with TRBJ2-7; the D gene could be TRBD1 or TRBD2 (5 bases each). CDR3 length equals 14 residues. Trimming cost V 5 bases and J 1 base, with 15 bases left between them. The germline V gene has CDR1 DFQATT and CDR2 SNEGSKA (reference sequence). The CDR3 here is CSAAPGRLSYEQYF. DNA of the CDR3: TGCAGTGCTGCCCCAGGGAGACTGTCCTACGAGCAGTACTTC.

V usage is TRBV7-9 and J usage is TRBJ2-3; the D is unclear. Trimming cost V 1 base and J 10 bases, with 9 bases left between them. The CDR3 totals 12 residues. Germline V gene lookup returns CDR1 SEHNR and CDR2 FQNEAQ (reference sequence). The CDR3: CASSLGSGAQYF. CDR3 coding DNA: TGTGCCAGCAGCTTAGGGAGTGGTGCGCAGTATTTT. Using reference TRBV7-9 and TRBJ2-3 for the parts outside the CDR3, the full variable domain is DTGVSQNPRHKITKRGQNVTFRCDPISEHNRLYWYRQTLGQGPEFLTYFQNEAQLEKSRLLSDRFSAERPKGSFSTLEIQRTEQGDSAMYLCASSLGSGAQYFGPGTRLTVL.

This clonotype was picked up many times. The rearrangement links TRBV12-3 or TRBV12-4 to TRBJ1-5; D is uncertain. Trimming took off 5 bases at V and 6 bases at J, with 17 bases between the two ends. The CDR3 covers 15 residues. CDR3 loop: CASSKDRFGTQPQHF. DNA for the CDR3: TGTGCCAGCAGTAAAGACCGTTTTGGAACTCAGCCCCAGCATTTT.

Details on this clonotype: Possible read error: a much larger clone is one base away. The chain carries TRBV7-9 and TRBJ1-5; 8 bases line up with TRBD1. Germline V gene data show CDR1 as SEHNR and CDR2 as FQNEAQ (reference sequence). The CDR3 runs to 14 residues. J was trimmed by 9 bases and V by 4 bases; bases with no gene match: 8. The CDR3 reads CASSYGQGGRPQHF. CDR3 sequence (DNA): TGTGCCAGCAGCTACGGACAGGGAGGACGGCCCCAGCATTTT. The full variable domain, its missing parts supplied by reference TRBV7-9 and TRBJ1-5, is DTGVSQNPRHKITKRGQNVTFRCDPISEHNRLYWYRQTLGQGPEFLTYFQNEAQLEKSRLLSDRFSAERPKGSFSTLEIQRTEQGDSAMYLCASSYGQGGRPQHFGDGTRLSIL.

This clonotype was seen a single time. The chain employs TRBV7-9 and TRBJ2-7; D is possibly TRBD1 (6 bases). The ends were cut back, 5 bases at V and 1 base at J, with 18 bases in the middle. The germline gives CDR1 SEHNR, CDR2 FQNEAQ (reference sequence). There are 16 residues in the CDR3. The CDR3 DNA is TGTGCCAGCAGCCCTATGGACAGCAGAAAGTCCTACGAGCAGTACTTC. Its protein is CASSPMDSRKSYEQYF. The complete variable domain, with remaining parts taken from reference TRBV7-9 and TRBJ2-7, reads DTGVSQNPRHKITKRGQNVTFRCDPISEHNRLYWYRQTLGQGPEFLTYFQNEAQLEKSRLLSDRFSAERPKGSFSTLEIQRTEQGDSAMYLCASSPMDSRKSYEQYFGPGTRLTVT.

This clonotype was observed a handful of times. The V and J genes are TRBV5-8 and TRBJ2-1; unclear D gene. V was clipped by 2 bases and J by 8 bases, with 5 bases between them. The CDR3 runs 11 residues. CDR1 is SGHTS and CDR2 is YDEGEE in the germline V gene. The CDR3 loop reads CASSFLDEQFF. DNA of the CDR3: TGTGCCAGCAGCTTCTTGGATGAGCAGTTCTTC.

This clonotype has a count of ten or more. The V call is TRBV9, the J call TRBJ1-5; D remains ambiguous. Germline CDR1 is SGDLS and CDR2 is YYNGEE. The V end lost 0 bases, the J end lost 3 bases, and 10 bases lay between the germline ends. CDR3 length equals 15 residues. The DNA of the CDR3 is TGTGCCAGCAGCGTAGGAGGTGCCCCCAATCAGCCCCAGCATTTT. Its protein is CASSVGGAPNQPQHF.

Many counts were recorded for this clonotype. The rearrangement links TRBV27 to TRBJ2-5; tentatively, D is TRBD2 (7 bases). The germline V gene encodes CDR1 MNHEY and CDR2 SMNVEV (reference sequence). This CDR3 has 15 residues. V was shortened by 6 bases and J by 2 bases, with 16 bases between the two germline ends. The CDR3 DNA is TGTGCCAGCAGGGCTCAAGGGGGGGCTCAAGAGACCCAGTACTTC. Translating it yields CASRAQGGAQETQYF.

Here the CDR3 DNA reads TGTGCCAGCAGCTTAGAGACCCTGAGCGGGAGCTTTGGTGGCGAGCAGTACTTC. Translation gives CASSLETLSGSFGGEQYF. V usage is TRBV7-8 and J usage is TRBJ2-5; TRBD2 matches at 8 bases. The DNA matches TRBJ2-7 better at its end, which makes the J call doubtful. The CDR3 contains 18 residues. Germline-derived CDR1 and CDR2 are SGHVS and FQNEAQ.

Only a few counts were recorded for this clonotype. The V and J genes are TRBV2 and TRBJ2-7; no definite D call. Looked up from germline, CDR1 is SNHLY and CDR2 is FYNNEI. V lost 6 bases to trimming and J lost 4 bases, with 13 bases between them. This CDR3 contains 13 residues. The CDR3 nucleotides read TGTGCCAGCAGGAACGACGGAGTTTACGAGCAGTACTTC. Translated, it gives CASRNDGVYEQYF.

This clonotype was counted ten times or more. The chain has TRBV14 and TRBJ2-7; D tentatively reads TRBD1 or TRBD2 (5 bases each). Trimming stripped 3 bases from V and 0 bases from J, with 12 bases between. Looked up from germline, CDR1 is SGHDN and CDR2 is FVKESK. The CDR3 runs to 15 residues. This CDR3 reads CASSHPGTLSYEQYF. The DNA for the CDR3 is TGTGCCAGCAGCCATCCTGGGACGCTCTCCTACGAGCAGTACTTC.

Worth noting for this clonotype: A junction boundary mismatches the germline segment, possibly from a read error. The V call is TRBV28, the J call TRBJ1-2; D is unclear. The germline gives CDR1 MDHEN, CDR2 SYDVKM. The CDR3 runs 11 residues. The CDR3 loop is CATSAGYGYTF. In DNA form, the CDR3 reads TGTGCCACCAGTGCGGGCTACGGCTACACCTTC.

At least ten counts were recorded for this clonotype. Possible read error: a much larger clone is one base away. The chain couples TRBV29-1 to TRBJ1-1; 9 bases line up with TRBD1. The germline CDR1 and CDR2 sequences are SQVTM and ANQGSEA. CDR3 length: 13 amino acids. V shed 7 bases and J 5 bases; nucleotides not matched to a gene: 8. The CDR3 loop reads CSAKGQGSTEAFF. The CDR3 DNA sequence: TGCAGCGCGAAGGGACAGGGAAGTACTGAAGCTTTCTTT.

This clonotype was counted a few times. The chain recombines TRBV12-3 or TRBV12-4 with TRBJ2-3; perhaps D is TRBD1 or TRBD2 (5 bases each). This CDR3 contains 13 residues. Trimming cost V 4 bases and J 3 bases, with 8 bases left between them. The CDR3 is CASSWGKTDTQYF. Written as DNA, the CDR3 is TGTGCCAGCAGTTGGGGGAAAACAGATACGCAGTATTTT.

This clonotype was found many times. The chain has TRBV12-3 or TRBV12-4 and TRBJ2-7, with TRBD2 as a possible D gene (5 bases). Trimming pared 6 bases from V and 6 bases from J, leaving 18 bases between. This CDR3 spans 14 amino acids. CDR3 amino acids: CASSRGLLGFEQYF. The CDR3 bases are TGTGCCAGCAGCCGCGGACTCCTGGGGTTCGAGCAGTACTTC.

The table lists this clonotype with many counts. In DNA form, the CDR3 reads TGTGCCAGCATGTCCGCGGGCTCCTACAATGAGCAGTTCTTC. It codes for CASMSAGSYNEQFF. The chain has TRBV27 and TRBJ2-1; weak D call: TRBD2 (5 bases). The CDR3 has 14 amino acids. Trimming stripped 7 bases from V and 0 bases from J, with 10 bases between. The germline V gene has CDR1 MNHEY and CDR2 SMNVEV (reference sequence).

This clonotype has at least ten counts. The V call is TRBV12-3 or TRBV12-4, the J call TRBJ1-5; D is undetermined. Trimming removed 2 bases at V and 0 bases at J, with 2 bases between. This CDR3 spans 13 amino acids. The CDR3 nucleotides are TGTGCCAGCAGTTTACTTAGCAATCAGCCCCAGCATTTT. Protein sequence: CASSLLSNQPQHF.

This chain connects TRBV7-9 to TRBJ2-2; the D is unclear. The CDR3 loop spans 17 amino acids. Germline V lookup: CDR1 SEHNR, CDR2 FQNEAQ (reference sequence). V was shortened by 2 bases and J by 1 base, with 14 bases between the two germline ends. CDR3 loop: CASSLRVDTLNTGELFF. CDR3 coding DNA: TGTGCCAGCAGCTTAAGAGTCGACACTTTGAACACCGGGGAGCTGTTTTTT. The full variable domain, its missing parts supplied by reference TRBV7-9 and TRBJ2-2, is DTGVSQNPRHKITKRGQNVTFRCDPISEHNRLYWYRQTLGQGPEFLTYFQNEAQLEKSRLLSDRFSAERPKGSFSTLEIQRTEQGDSAMYLCASSLRVDTLNTGELFFGEGSRLTVL.

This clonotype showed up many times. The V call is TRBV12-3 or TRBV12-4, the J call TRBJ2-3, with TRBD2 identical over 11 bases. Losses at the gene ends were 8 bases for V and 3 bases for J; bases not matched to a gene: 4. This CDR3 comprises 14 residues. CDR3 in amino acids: CASDTSGGTDTQYF. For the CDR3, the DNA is TGTGCCAGCGATACTAGCGGGGGAACAGATACGCAGTATTTT.

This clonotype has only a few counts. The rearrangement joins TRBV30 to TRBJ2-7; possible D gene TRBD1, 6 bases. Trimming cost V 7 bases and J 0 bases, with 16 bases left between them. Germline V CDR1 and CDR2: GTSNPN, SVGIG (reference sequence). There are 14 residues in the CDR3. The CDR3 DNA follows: TGTGCCTCCCGAGGCTCAGGGGTCTCCTACGAGCAGTACTTC. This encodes CASRGSGVSYEQYF.

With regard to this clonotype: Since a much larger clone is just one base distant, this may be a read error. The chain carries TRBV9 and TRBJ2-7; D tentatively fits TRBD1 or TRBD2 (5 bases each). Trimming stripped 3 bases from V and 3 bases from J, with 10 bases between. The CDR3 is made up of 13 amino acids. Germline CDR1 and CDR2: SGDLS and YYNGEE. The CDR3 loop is CASSERGCYEQYF. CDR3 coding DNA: TGTGCCAGCAGCGAACGGGGCTGCTACGAGCAGTACTTC.

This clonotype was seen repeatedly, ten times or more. CDR3 residues: CASSPEGGREETQYF. The CDR3 DNA is TGTGCCAGCAGCCCAGAGGGTGGGAGAGAGGAGACCCAGTACTTC. The rearrangement links TRBV7-9 to TRBJ2-5, with D tentatively TRBD2 (5 bases). Per germline, CDR1 SEHNR and CDR2 FQNEAQ (reference sequence). V was shortened by 5 bases and J by 5 bases, with 18 bases between the two germline ends. This CDR3 is 15 amino acids long.

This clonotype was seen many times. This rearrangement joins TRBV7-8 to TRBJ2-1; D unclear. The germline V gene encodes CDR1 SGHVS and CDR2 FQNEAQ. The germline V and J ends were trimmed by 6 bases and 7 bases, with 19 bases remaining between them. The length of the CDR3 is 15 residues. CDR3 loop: CASSSTEVSSNEQFF. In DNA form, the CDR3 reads TGTGCCAGCAGTAGTACCGAGGTGTCTTCTAATGAGCAGTTCTTC.

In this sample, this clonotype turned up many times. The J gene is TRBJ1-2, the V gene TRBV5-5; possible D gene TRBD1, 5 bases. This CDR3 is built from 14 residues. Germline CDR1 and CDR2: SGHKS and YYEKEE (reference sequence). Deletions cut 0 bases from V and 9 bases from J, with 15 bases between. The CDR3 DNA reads TGTGCCAGCAGCTTGGAGGAAGGGGATAGGAGCTACACCTTC. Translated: CASSLEEGDRSYTF.

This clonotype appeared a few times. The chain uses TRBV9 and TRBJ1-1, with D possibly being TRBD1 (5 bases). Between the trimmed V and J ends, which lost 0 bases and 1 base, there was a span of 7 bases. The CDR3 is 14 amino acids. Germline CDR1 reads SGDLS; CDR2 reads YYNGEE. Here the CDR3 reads CASSVGDGNTEAFF. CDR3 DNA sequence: TGTGCCAGCAGCGTAGGGGACGGGAACACTGAAGCTTTCTTT.

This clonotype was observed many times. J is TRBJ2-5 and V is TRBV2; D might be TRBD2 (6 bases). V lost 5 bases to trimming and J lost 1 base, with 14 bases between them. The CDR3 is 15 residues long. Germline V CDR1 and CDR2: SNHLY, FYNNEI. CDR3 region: CASSIPGLPQETQYF. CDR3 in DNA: TGTGCCAGCAGTATACCGGGACTTCCCCAAGAGACCCAGTACTTC.